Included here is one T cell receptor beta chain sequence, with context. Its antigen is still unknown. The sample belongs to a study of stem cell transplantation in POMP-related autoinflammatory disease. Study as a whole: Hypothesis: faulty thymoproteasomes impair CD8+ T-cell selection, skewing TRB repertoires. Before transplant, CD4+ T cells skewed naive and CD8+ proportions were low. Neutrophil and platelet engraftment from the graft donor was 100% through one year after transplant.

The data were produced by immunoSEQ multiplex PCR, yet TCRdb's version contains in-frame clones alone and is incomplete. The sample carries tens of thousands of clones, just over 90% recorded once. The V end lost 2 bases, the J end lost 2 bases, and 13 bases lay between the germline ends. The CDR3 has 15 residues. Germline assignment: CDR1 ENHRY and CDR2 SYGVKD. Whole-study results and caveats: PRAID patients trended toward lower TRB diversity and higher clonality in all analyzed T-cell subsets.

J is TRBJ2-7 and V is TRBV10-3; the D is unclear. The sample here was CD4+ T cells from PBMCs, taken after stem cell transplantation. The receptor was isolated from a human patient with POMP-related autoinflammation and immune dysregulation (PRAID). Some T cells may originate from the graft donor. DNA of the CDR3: TGTGCCATCAGTGAGACAAAGTCCAGCCCCTACGAGCAGTACTTC. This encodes CAISETKSSPYEQYF.